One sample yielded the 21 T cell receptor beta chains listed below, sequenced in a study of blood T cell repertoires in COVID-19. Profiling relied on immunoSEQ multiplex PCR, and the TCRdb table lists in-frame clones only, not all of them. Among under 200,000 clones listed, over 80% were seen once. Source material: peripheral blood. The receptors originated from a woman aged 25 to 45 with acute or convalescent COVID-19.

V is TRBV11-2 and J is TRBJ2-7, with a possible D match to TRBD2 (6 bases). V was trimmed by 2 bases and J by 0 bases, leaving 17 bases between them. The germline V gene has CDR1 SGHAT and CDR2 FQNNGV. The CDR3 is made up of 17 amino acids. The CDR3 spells CASSLYGLKSPSYEQYF. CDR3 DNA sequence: TGTGCCAGCAGCTTATACGGACTAAAGAGTCCCTCCTACGAGCAGTACTTC.

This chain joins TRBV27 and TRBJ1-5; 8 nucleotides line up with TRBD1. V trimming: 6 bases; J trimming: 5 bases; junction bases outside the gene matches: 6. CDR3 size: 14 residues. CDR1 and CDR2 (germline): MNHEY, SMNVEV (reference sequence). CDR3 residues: CASRFGTGHQPQHF. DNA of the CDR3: TGTGCCAGCAGATTTGGGACAGGCCATCAGCCCCAGCATTTT.

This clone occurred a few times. The CDR3, as DNA: TGTGCCAGTAGTATGGCTACAGAGACCCGAACGGCTGAAGCTTTCTTT. Translation gives CASSMATETRTAEAFF. The chain couples TRBV19 to TRBJ1-1; no definite D call. Germline CDR1 and CDR2: LNHDA and SQIVND (reference sequence). This CDR3 has 16 amino acids. The V gene lost 3 bases and the J gene lost 6 bases, with 20 bases spanning the gap.

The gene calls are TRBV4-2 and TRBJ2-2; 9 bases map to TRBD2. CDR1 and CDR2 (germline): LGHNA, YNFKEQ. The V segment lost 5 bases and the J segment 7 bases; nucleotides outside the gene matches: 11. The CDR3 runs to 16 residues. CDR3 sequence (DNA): TGTGCCAGCAGCAGCGCCGCTAGCGGGGCTGACGGGGAGCTGTTTTTT. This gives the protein CASSSAASGADGELFF.

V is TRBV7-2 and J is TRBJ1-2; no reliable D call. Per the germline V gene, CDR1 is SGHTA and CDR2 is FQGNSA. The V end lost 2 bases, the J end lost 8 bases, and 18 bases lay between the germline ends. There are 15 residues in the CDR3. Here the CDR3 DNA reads TGTGCCAGCAGCTTAATGAGGACTCAAAAAGGAGGCTACACCTTC. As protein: CASSLMRTQKGGYTF.

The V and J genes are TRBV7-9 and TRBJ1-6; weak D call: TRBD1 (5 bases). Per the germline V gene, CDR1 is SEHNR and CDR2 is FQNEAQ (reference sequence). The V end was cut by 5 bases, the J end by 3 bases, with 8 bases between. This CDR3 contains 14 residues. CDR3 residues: CASSDDSYNSPLHF. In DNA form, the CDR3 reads TGTGCCAGCAGCGACGACAGCTATAATTCACCCCTCCACTTT.

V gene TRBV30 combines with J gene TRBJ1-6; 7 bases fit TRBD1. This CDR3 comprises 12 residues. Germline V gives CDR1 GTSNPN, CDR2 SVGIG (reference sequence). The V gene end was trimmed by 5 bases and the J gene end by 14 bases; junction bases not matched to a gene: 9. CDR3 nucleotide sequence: TGTGCCTGGGACAGGGATAGTGGGTCCCTCCACTTT. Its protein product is CAWDRDSGSLHF. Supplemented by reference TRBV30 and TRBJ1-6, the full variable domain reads SQTIHQWPATLVQPVGSPLSLECTVEGTSNPNLYWYRQAAGRGLQLLFYSVGIGQISSEVPQNLSASRPQDRQFILSSKKLLLSDSGFYLCAWDRDSGSLHFGNGTRLTVT.

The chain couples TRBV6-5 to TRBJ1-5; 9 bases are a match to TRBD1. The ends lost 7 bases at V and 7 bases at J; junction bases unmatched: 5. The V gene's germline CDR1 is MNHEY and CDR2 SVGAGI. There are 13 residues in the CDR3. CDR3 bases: TGTGCCAGCAATGGACAGGGGAACCAGCCCCAGCATTTT. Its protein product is CASNGQGNQPQHF.

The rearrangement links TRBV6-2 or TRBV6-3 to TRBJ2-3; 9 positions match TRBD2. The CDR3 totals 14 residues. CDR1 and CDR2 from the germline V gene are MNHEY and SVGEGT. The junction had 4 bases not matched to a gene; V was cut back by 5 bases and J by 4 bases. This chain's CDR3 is CASSAGLASDTQYF. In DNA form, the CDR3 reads TGTGCCAGCAGTGCGGGACTAGCATCAGATACGCAGTATTTT.

CDR3 nucleotide sequence: TGTGCCAGCAGTTCCCGCCGAGTCGAGCAGTTCTTC. This codes for CASSSRRVEQFF. The gene calls are TRBV28 and TRBJ2-1; no clear D. V was trimmed by 4 bases and J by 10 bases, leaving 11 bases between them. CDR3 length equals 12 residues. From germline, CDR1 is MDHEN and CDR2 SYDVKM.

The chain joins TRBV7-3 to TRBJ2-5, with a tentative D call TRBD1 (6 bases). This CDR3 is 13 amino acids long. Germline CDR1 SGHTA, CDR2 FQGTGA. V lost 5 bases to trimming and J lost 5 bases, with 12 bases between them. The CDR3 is CASSQGPWETQYF. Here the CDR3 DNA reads TGTGCCAGCAGCCAGGGGCCCTGGGAGACCCAGTACTTC.

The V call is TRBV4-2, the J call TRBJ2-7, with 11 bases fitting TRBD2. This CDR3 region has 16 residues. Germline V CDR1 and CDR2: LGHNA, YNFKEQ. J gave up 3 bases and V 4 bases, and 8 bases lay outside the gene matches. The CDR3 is CASSPSGGRNHYEQYF. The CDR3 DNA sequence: TGTGCCAGCAGCCCTAGCGGGGGGCGAAATCACTACGAGCAGTACTTC.

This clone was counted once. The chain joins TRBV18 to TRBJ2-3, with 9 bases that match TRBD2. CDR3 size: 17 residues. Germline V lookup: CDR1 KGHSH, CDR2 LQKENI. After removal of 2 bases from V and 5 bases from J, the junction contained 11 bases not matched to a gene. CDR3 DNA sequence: TGTGCCAGCTCACCAGGGAGCCTAGCGGGATATGGAGATACGCAGTATTTT. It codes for CASSPGSLAGYGDTQYF.

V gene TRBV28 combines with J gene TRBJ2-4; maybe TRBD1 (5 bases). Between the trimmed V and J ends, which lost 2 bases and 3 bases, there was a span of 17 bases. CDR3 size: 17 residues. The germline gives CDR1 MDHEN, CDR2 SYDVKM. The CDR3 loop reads CASSLGARRSFKNIQYF. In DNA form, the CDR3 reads TGTGCCAGCAGTTTAGGGGCAAGAAGGAGTTTCAAAAACATTCAGTACTTC.

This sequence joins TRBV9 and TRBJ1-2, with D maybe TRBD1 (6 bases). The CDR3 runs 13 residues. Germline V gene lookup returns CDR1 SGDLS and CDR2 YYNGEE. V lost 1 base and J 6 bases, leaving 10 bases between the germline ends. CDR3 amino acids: CASSVNRVDGYTF. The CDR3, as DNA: TGTGCCAGCAGCGTAAACAGGGTTGATGGCTACACCTTC.

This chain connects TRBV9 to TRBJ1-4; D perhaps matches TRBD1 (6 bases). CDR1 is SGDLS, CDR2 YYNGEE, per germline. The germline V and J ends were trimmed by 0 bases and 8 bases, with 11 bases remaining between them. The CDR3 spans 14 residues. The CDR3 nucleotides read TGTGCCAGCAGCGTAGGGGAGGGACACGAAAAACTGTTTTTT. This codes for CASSVGEGHEKLFF.

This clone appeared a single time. Here the CDR3 DNA reads TGTGCCACCAGTGACCACCATCTCGGACAGAACTACTATGGCTACACCTTC. Protein product: CATSDHHLGQNYYGYTF. The chain combines TRBV24-1 with TRBJ1-2; D perhaps matches TRBD1 (6 bases). Trimming took off 4 bases at V and 3 bases at J, with 20 bases between the two ends. This CDR3 contains 17 residues. Germline assignment: CDR1 KGHDR and CDR2 SFDVKD.

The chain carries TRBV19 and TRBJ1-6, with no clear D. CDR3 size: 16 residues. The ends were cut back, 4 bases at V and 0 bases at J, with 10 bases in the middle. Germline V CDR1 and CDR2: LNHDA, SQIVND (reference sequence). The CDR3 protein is CASSSFAGSYNSPLHF. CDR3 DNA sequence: TGTGCCAGTAGTAGCTTTGCGGGCTCCTATAATTCACCCCTCCACTTT.

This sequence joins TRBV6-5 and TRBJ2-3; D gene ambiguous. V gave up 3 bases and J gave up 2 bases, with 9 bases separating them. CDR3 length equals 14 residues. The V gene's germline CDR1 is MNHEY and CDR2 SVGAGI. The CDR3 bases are TGTGCCAGCAGTTATACTACCCTCACAGATACGCAGTATTTT. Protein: CASSYTTLTDTQYF.

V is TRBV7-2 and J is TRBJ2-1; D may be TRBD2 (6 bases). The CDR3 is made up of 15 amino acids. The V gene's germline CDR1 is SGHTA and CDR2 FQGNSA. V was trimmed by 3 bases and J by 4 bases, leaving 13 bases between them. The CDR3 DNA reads TGTGCCAGCAGCTTGGAGGGTCACCCATACAATGAGCAGTTCTTC. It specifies CASSLEGHPYNEQFF.

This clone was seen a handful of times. The CDR3 here is CASKDRRLYGYTF. CDR3 in DNA: TGTGCCAGCAAGGACAGGCGCCTCTATGGCTACACCTTC. This chain uses TRBV6-5 with TRBJ1-2; the match to TRBD1 covers 7 bases. V lost 7 bases to trimming and J lost 4 bases; unmatched junction nucleotides: 6. This CDR3 has 13 amino acids. The V gene's germline CDR1 is MNHEY and CDR2 SVGAGI.